This passage covers 23 T cell receptor beta chains from one sample sequenced in a study of shared clonotypes between healthy human individuals. Assay: immunoSEQ multiplex PCR; the TCRdb copy retains only in-frame clones and omits some. The sample includes roughly 1,800,000 clones, about 95% of them seen just once. CD8 cells classed as naive were CD45RO-negative and positively selected for CCR7, excluding terminally differentiated effector memory CD45RA+ cells. Sequencing was carried out using naive CD8+ T cells sorted from blood. These receptor sequences come from a man between 18 and 29 years old in good health.

This chain links TRBV6-6 with TRBJ1-1, with unresolved D. The CDR3 extends over 12 amino acids. Trimming took 7 bases from V and 4 from J, leaving 10 bases between them. From germline, CDR1 is MNHNY and CDR2 SVGAGI (reference sequence). The CDR3 sequence is CASMHGPTEAFF. CDR3 DNA sequence: TGTGCCAGCATGCACGGGCCCACTGAAGCTTTCTTT.

A few counts support this clone. This chain connects TRBV5-3 to TRBJ1-2; 10 bases match TRBD1. TRBV5-3 is given ORF status, its function remaining uncertain. J was trimmed by 7 bases and V by 3 bases; bases with no gene match: 6. CDR3 size: 14 residues. CDR3 coding DNA: TGTGCCAGAAGCTGTGGGACAGGGGAGGTTGGCTACACCTTC. It is translated as CARSCGTGEVGYTF.

Of note for this clone: The sample carries other DNA sequences with the same CDR3. The V and J genes are TRBV6-1 and TRBJ2-7; 7 nucleotides match TRBD1. V dropped 6 bases and J dropped 1; count of bases not matched to a gene: 0. Germline assignment: CDR1 MNHNS and CDR2 SASEGT. The CDR3 runs to 12 residues. The CDR3 region has the DNA TGTGCCAGCAGGACAGGGTCCTACGAGCAGTACTTC. Translated: CASRTGSYEQYF.

The rearrangement joins TRBV6-6 to TRBJ1-1; perhaps TRBD1 as D (6 bases). Trimming took 2 bases from V and 2 from J, leaving 15 bases between them. Germline V gene data show CDR1 as MNHNY and CDR2 as SVGAGI (reference sequence). The CDR3 has 16 residues. The CDR3 loop reads CASSYLYTGLNTEAFF. CDR3 nucleotides: TGTGCCAGCAGTTACCTTTATACAGGGCTCAACACTGAAGCTTTCTTT.

Turning to this clone: This same CDR3 is encoded by further DNA sequences in the sample. The V call is TRBV29-1, the J call TRBJ2-1; a weak D match, TRBD2 (5 bases). The V end was cut by 3 bases, the J end by 0 bases, with 6 bases between. The CDR3 covers 13 residues. CDR1 SQVTM and CDR2 ANQGSEA come from the germline V gene. The CDR3 DNA reads as TGCAGCGTTGAGGGGAGCTCCTACAATGAGCAGTTCTTC. This translates into CSVEGSSYNEQFF.

Notes on this clone: This sample includes further DNA sequences coding for the same CDR3. The rearrangement uses TRBV6-6 and TRBJ2-7, with D possibly being TRBD1 (6 bases). Trimming shortened V by 5 bases and J by 1 base, and 9 bases separated the two germline ends. Per the germline V gene, CDR1 is MNHNY and CDR2 is SVGAGI (reference sequence). The CDR3 runs 13 residues. DNA for the CDR3: TGTGCCAGCAGTGAGACAGGTTCCTACGAGCAGTACTTC. Protein product: CASSETGSYEQYF.

This clone was observed a single time. This chain joins TRBV7-8 and TRBJ2-3; a weak D match, TRBD2 (6 bases). The germline gives CDR1 SGHVS, CDR2 FQNEAQ. Trimming cost V 1 base and J 0 bases, with 20 bases left between them. This CDR3 is 19 amino acids long. DNA of the CDR3: TGTGCCAGCAGCTTAGAGGGTAGCGGTGTAGCGTCGAGCACAGATACGCAGTATTTT. Its protein is CASSLEGSGVASSTDTQYF.

In the case of this clone: This sample includes further DNA sequences coding for the same CDR3. The chain couples TRBV5-6 to TRBJ2-5; 10 bases fit TRBD1. In germline, CDR1 is SGHDT, CDR2 YYEEEE. The CDR3 has 14 amino acids. The J segment lost 5 bases and the V segment lost 5 bases, leaving 6 bases of the junction unmatched. The CDR3 loop reads CASSSGTGVETQYF. For the CDR3, the DNA is TGTGCCAGCAGTTCCGGGACAGGGGTGGAGACCCAGTACTTC.

This clone was recorded only once. This sequence joins TRBV7-9 and TRBJ1-1; no reliable D call. Germline CDR1 is SEHNR and CDR2 is FQNEAQ (reference sequence). V lost 5 bases, J lost 4 bases, and 14 bases lay in between. CDR3 length: 14 amino acids. This CDR3 is CASSPSDAGTEAFF. The CDR3 DNA reads TGTGCCAGCAGCCCCTCGGACGCGGGCACTGAAGCTTTCTTT.

This chain joins TRBV30 and TRBJ2-3; the match to TRBD2 covers 10 bases. This CDR3 is built from 15 residues. Germline assignment: CDR1 GTSNPN and CDR2 SVGIG (reference sequence). The V segment lost 3 bases and the J segment 2 bases; nucleotides outside the gene matches: 5. CDR3 nucleotides: TGTGCCTGGAGCTCGGGACTAGCGCCCACAGATACGCAGTATTTT. This sequence encodes CAWSSGLAPTDTQYF.

J is TRBJ2-1 and V is TRBV7-2; the match to TRBD2 covers 12 bases. With 5 bases clipped from V and 4 bases from J, the junction kept 6 bases outside the gene matches. The germline gives CDR1 SGHTA, CDR2 FQGNSA. The CDR3 is 16 amino acids. The CDR3 DNA is TGTGCCAGCAGCGAGACTAGCGGGAGACCATACAATGAGCAGTTCTTC. Protein sequence: CASSETSGRPYNEQFF.

The rearrangement links TRBV7-9 to TRBJ2-1; D perhaps matches TRBD2 (6 bases). Trimming shortened V by 1 base and J by 0 bases, and 10 bases separated the two germline ends. The V gene's germline CDR1 is SEHNR and CDR2 FQNEAQ (reference sequence). There are 16 residues in the CDR3. As DNA, the CDR3 is TGTGCCAGCAGCTTAGTGGAGGGTAGCTCCTACAATGAGCAGTTCTTC. It is translated as CASSLVEGSSYNEQFF.

The chain links TRBV4-1 to TRBJ2-1; D remains ambiguous. Trimming took 0 bases from V and 4 from J, leaving 4 bases between them. Germline V lookup: CDR1 MGHRA, CDR2 YSYEKL. The CDR3 has 13 amino acids. CDR3 nucleotide sequence: TGCGCCAGCAGCCAAGACACTTACAATGAGCAGTTCTTC. Translation gives CASSQDTYNEQFF.

The chain couples TRBV27 to TRBJ2-5; a weak D match, TRBD1 (6 bases). V lost 2 bases, J lost 3 bases, and 10 bases lay in between. The CDR3 extends over 14 amino acids. CDR1 MNHEY and CDR2 SMNVEV come from the germline V gene (reference sequence). The CDR3 spells CASSLTKGEETQYF. The CDR3 DNA reads TGTGCCAGCAGTTTAACAAAGGGGGAAGAGACCCAGTACTTC.

The chain recombines TRBV6-4 with TRBJ2-5; D is undetermined. V lost 0 bases to trimming and J lost 5 bases, with 19 bases between them. Looked up from germline, CDR1 is MRHNA and CDR2 is SNTAGT. The CDR3 covers 17 residues. CDR3 sequence: CASSDSTSVPIGETQYF. The CDR3 DNA reads as TGTGCCAGCAGTGACTCCACTTCGGTCCCAATCGGTGAGACCCAGTACTTC.

As to this clone: Other DNA sequences in the same sample also yield this CDR3. CDR3 in DNA: TGCGCCAGCAGCTCGGGCACGCTCTACGAGCAGTACTTC. This codes for CASSSGTLYEQYF. The rearrangement links TRBV5-1 to TRBJ2-7; no definite D call. The V and J ends lost 3 bases and 3 bases respectively, with 10 bases between them. The CDR3 totals 13 residues. Germline CDR1 reads SGHRS; CDR2 reads YFSETQ.

V usage is TRBV4-1 and J usage is TRBJ1-2; D not certain. CDR3 length: 15 residues. Trimming pared 1 base from V and 3 bases from J, leaving 12 bases between. CDR1 is MGHRA, CDR2 YSYEKL, per germline. CDR3 region: CASSQVGEGDYGYTF. The CDR3 DNA reads as TGCGCCAGCAGCCAAGTCGGGGAAGGAGACTATGGCTACACCTTC.

V and J are TRBV19 and TRBJ2-3; perhaps TRBD2 as D (7 bases). Germline V CDR1 and CDR2: LNHDA, SQIVND (reference sequence). The CDR3 sequence is 15 residues long. Trimming took 5 bases from V and 4 from J, leaving 16 bases between them. This CDR3 is CASSDGGRGSDTQYF. The CDR3 DNA sequence: TGTGCCAGTAGTGACGGGGGGCGTGGGTCAGATACGCAGTATTTT. The entire variable domain, with the rest obtained from reference TRBV19 and TRBJ2-3, is as follows: DGGITQSPKYLFRKEGQNVTLSCEQNLNHDAMYWYRQDPGQGLRLIYYSQIVNDFQKGDIAEGYSVSREKKESFPLTVTSAQKNPTAFYLCASSDGGRGSDTQYFGPGTRLTVL.

This clone has only one observation. The chain couples TRBV15 to TRBJ1-3; no reliable D call. V lost 4 bases, J lost 4 bases, and 11 bases lay in between. CDR3 size: 14 residues. The germline CDR1 and CDR2 sequences are LNHNV and YYDKDF (reference sequence). The DNA of the CDR3 is TGTGCCACCAGCACCGTCATGGGAGGAAACACCATATATTTT. This encodes CATSTVMGGNTIYF. The full variable domain, its missing parts supplied by reference TRBV15 and TRBJ1-3, is DAMVIQNPRYQVTQFGKPVTLSCSQTLNHNVMYWYQQKSSQAPKLLFHYYDKDFNNEADTPDNFQSRRPNTSFCFLDIRSPGLGDTAMYLCATSTVMGGNTIYFGEGSWLTVV.

This chain connects TRBV6-1 to TRBJ2-1, with 7 bases aligning to TRBD2. CDR1 is MNHNS, CDR2 SASEGT, per germline. The CDR3 totals 12 residues. V shed 5 bases, J shed 9 bases, and the junction held 4 bases outside the gene matches. CDR3 protein: CASSFREGEQFF. The CDR3 DNA follows: TGTGCCAGCAGTTTCAGGGAGGGTGAGCAGTTCTTC.

This chain connects TRBV10-2 to TRBJ2-7; maybe TRBD1 (5 bases). There are 14 residues in the CDR3. Trimming removed 3 bases from V and 6 bases from J, with 15 bases in between. Germline CDR1 is WSHSY and CDR2 is SAAADI. The CDR3 DNA reads as TGCGCCAGCAGTGACCCAGGGTTGACCTCCGAGCAGTACTTC. It codes for CASSDPGLTSEQYF.

The chain has TRBV6-5 and TRBJ2-2; TRBD1 matches 9 bases. CDR1 is MNHEY and CDR2 is SVGAGI in the germline V gene. This CDR3 has 14 residues. V trimming: 2 bases; J trimming: 6 bases; junction bases outside the gene matches: 1. CDR3 sequence (DNA): TGTGCCAGCAGTTACCGACAGGGGGCCGGGGAGCTGTTTTTT. Amino acids: CASSYRQGAGELFF.

This rearrangement joins TRBV10-3 to TRBJ1-3; D unclear. The CDR3 covers 16 residues. Trimming cost V 6 bases and J 0 bases, with 15 bases left between them. In germline, CDR1 is ENHRY, CDR2 SYGVKD. The CDR3 sequence is CAISDPDTPSGNTIYF. The CDR3 nucleotides read TGTGCCATCAGCGACCCGGATACCCCCTCTGGAAACACCATATATTTT.